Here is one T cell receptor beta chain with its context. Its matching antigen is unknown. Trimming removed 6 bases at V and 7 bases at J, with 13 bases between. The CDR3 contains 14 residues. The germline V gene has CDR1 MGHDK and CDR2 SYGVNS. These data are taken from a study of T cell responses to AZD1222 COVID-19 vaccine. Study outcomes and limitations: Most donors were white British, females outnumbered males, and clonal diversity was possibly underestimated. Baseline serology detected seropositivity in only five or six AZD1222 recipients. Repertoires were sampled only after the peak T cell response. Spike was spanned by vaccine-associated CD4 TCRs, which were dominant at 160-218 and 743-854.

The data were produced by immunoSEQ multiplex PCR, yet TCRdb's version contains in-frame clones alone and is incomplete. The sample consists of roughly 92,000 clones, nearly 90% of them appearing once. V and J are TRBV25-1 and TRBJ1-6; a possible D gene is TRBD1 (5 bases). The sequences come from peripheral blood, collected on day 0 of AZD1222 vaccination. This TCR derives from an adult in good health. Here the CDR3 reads CASSGHEGNSPLHF. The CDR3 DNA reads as TGTGCCAGCAGCGGACACGAGGGAAATTCACCCCTCCACTTT.